The entry below gives a single T cell receptor beta chain sequence along with its context. Its target is not known. This entry belongs to a study of vaccination and CD4 T cells after COVID-19. Study-wide context: Six male and four female convalescents took part, two of them Hispanic. Overlapping spike peptides served as the stimulus for the cells. These peptides came from SARS-CoV-2 and from the common cold coronaviruses HCoV-NL63, HCoV-OC43 and HCoV-229E.

The assay that was used to sequence DNA from cultured CD4+ T cells was the Oncomine TCR Beta short-read assay. TCRdb analysed the PCR reads with MiXCR anew, one entry per CDR3 protein. This table has just over 15,000 distinct CDR3 sequences, 58% appearing once. Described treatment: approximately 9-day PBMC culture with coronavirus spike peptide pools or control peptides (ViraFEST assay). This CDR3 contains 11 residues. The V end was cut by 2 bases, the J end by 13 bases, with 11 bases between. CDR1 MNHEY and CDR2 SVGAGI come from the germline V gene. The chain has TRBV6-5 and TRBJ1-2; the D gene is possibly TRBD1 (5 bases). This receptor was identified in a human donor who had recovered from COVID-19. The material sequenced was CD4+ T cells from blood, cultured in vitro. The CDR3 region is CASSYQGSSTF. The CDR3 coding sequence is TGTGCCAGCAGTTACCAGGGCTCGAGCACCTTC.